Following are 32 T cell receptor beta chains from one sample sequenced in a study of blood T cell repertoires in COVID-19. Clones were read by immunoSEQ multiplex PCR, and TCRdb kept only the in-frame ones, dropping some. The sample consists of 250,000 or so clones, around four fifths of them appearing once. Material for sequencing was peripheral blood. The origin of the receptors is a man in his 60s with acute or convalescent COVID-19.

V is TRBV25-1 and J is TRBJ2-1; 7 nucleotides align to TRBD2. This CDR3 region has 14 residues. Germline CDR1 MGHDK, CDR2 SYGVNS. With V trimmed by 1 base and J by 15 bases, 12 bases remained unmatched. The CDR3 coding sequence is TGTGCCAGCAGTGAATGGGGAGGGAGGACCGCGGGGTTCTTC. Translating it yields CASSEWGGRTAGFF.

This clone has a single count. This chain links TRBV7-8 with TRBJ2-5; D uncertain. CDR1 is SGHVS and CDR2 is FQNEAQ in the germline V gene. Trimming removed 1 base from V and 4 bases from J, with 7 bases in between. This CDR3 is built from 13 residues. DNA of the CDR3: TGTGCCAGCAGCTTAGTACTTCCAGAGACCCAGTACTTC. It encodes CASSLVLPETQYF.

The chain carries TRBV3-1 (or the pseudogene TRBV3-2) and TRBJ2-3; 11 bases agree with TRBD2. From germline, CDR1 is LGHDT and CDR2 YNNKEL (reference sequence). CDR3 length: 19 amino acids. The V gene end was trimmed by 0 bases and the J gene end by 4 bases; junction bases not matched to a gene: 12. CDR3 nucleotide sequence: TGTGCCAGCAGCCAAGATCTTACACTTGGACTAGCGGGCGCAGATACGCAGTATTTT. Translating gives CASSQDLTLGLAGADTQYF.

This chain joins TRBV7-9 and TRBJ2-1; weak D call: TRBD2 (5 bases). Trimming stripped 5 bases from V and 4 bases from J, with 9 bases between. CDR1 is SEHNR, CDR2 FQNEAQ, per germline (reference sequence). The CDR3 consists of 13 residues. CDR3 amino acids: CASSQRTYNEQFF. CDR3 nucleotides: TGTGCCAGCAGCCAACGGACTTACAATGAGCAGTTCTTC. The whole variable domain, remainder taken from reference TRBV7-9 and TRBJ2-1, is DTGVSQNPRHKITKRGQNVTFRCDPISEHNRLYWYRQTLGQGPEFLTYFQNEAQLEKSRLLSDRFSAERPKGSFSTLEIQRTEQGDSAMYLCASSQRTYNEQFFGPGTRLTVL.

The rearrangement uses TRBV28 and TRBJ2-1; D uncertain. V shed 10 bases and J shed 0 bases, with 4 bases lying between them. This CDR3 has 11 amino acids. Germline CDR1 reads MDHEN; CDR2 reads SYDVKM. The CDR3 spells CAISSYNEQFF. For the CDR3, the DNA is TGTGCCATCTCCTCCTACAATGAGCAGTTCTTC.

CDR3 amino acids: CASSEWGTSGRKQYF. CDR3 coding DNA: TGTGCCAGCAGTGAATGGGGGACTAGCGGGAGGAAGCAGTACTTC. The chain uses TRBV6-1 and TRBJ2-7; the match to TRBD2 covers 15 bases. Germline trimming cut 2 bases from V and 8 bases from J; bases unmatched to any gene: 4. CDR1 is MNHNS and CDR2 is SASEGT in the germline V gene. The CDR3 is 15 residues long.

CDR3 DNA sequence: TGTGCCAGCAGTTACGGACTAGCGAACCAAGAGACCCAGTACTTC. Its translation: CASSYGLANQETQYF. The chain uses TRBV6-5 and TRBJ2-5; TRBD2 matches 9 bases. The CDR3 loop spans 15 amino acids. Germline CDR1 is MNHEY and CDR2 is SVGAGI. V lost 2 bases and J lost 0; bases outside the gene matches: 1.

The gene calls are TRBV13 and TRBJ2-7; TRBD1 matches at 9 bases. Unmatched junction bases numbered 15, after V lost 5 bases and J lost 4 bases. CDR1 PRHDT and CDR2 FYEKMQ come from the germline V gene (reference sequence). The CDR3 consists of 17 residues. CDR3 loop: CASSARGTGPRGYEQYF. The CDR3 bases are TGTGCCAGCAGCGCACGCGGGACAGGGCCTCGGGGGTACGAGCAGTACTTC. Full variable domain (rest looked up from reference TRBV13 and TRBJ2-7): AAGVIQSPRHLIKEKRETATLKCYPIPRHDTVYWYQQGPGQDPQFLISFYEKMQSDKGSIPDRFSAQQFSDYHSELNMSSLELGDSALYFCASSARGTGPRGYEQYFGPGTRLTVT.

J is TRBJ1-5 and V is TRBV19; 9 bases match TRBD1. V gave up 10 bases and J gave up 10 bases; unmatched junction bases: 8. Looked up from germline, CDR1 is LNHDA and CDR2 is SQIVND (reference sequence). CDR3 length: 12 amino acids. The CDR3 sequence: CATRDREGPQHF. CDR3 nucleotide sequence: TGTGCCACCAGGGACAGGGAGGGTCCCCAGCATTTT.

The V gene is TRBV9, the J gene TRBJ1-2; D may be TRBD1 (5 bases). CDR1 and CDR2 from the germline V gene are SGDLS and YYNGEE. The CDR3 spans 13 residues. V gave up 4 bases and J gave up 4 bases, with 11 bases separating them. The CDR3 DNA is TGTGCCAGCAGCCCGGGGGGAATCTATGGCTACACCTTC. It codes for CASSPGGIYGYTF.

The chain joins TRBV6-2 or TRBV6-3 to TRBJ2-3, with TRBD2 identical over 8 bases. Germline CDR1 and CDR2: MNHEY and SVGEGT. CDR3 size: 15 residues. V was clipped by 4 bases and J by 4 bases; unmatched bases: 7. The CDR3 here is CASSLSGLGADTQYF. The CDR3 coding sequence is TGTGCCAGCAGTTTATCGGGACTAGGCGCAGATACGCAGTATTTT.

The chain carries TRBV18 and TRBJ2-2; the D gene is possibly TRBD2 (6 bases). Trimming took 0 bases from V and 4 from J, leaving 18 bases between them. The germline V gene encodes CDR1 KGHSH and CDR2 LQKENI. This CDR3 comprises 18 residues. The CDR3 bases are TGTGCCAGCTCACCACCGTCGTGGGGGGAGATTGGCACCGGGGAGCTGTTTTTT. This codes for CASSPPSWGEIGTGELFF.

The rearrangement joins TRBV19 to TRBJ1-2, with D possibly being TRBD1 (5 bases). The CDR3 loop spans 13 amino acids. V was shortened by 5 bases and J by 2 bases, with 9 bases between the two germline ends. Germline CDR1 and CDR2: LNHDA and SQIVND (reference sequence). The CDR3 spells CASSEQENYGYTF. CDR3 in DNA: TGTGCCAGTAGTGAACAGGAGAACTATGGCTACACCTTC.

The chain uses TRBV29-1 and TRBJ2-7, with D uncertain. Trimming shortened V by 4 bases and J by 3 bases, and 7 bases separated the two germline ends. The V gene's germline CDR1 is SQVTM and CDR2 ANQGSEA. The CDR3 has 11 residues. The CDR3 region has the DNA TGCAGCGTTGGCGGCGGCTACGAGCAGTACTTC. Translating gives CSVGGGYEQYF.

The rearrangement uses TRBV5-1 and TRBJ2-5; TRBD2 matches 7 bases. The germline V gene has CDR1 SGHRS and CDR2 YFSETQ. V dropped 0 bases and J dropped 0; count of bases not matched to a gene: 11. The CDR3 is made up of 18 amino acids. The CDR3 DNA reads TGCGCCAGCAGCTTGGCTAGGAGTAGCGGGTGGAACCAAGAGACCCAGTACTTC. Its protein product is CASSLARSSGWNQETQYF.

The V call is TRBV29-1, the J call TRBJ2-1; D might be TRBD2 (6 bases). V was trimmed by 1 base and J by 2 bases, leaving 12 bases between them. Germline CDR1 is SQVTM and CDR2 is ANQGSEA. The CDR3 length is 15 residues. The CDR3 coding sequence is TGCAGCGTTGAAGCGGGCGGGAACACCTACAATGAGCAGTTCTTC. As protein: CSVEAGGNTYNEQFF.

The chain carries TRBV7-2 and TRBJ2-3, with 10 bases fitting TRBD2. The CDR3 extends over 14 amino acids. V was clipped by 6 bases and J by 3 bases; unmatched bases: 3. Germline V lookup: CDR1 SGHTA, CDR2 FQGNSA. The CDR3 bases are TGTGCCAGCAGGGAGCGGGAGGGGACAGATACGCAGTATTTT. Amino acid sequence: CASREREGTDTQYF.

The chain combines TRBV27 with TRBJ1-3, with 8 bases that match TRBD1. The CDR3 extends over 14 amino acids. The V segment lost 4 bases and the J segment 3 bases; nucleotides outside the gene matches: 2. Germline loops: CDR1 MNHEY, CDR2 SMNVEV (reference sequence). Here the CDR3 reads CASSSGTGGNTIYF. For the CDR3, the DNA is TGTGCCAGCAGTTCGGGGACAGGTGGAAACACCATATATTTT.

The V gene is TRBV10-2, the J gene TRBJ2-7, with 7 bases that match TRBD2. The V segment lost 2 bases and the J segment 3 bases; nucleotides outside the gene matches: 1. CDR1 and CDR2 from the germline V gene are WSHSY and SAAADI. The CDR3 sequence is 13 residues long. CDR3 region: CASSEASGYEQYF. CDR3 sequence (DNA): TGCGCCAGCAGTGAGGCTAGCGGCTACGAGCAGTACTTC.

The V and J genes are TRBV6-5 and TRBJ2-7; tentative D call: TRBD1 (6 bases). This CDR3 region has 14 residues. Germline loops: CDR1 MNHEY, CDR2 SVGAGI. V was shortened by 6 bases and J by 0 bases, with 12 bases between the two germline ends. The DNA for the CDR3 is TGTGCCAGCAGAAGACAGGATCCCTCCTACGAGCAGTACTTC. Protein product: CASRRQDPSYEQYF.

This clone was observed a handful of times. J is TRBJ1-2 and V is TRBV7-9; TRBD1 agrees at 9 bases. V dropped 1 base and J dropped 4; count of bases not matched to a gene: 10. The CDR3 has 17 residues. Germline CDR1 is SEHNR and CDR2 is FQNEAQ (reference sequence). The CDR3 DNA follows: TGTGCCAGCAGCTTAGAGGGGCGGGACAGGGCTGGCTATGGCTACACCTTC. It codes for CASSLEGRDRAGYGYTF.

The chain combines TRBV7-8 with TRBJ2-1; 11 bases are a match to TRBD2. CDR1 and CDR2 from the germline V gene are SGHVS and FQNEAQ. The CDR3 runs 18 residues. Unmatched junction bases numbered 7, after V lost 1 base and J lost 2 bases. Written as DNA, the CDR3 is TGTGCCAGCAGCTTAGGTCTAGCGGGAGGCGTACCCTACAATGAGCAGTTCTTC. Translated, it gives CASSLGLAGGVPYNEQFF.

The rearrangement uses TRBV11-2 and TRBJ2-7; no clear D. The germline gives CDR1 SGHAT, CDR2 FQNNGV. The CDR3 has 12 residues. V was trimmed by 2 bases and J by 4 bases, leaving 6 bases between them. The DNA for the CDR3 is TGTGCCAGCAGCTTAACCGGGTACGAGCAGTACTTC. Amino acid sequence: CASSLTGYEQYF.

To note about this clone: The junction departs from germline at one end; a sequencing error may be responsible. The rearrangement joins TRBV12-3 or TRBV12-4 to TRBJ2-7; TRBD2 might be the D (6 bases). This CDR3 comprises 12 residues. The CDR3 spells CASSLISRRRDF. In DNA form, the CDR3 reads TGTGCCAGCAGTTTAATTTCCCGGCGGAGGGACTTC.

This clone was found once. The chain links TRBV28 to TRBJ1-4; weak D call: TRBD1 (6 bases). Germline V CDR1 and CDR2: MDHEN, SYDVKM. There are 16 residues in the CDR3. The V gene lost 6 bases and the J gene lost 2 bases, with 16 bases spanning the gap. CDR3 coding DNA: TGTGCCAGCAGCCCCGGGACAACCGACACTAATGAAAAACTGTTTTTT. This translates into CASSPGTTDTNEKLFF. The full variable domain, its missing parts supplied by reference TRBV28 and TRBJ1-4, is DVKVTQSSRYLVKRTGEKVFLECVQDMDHENMFWYRQDPGLGLRLIYFSYDVKMKEKGDIPEGYSVSREKKERFSLILESASTNQTSMYLCASSPGTTDTNEKLFFGSGTQLSVL.

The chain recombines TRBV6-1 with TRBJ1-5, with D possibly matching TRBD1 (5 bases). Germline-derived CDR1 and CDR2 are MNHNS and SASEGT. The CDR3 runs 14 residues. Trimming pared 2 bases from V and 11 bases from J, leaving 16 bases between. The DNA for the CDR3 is TGTGCCAGCAGTGAAAGGCGCCCCGGAGGGGCCCAGCATTTT. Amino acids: CASSERRPGGAQHF.

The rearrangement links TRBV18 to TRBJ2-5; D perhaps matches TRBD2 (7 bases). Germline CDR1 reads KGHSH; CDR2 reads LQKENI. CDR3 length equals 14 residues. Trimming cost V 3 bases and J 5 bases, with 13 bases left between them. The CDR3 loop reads CASSPSWGGETQYF. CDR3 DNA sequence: TGTGCCAGCTCACCTTCGTGGGGGGGCGAGACCCAGTACTTC.

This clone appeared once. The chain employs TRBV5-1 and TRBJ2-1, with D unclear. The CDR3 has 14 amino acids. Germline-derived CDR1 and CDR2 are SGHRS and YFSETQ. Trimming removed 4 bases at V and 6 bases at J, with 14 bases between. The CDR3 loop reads CASSQTNSVNEQFF. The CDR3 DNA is TGCGCCAGCAGCCAAACTAATTCGGTCAATGAGCAGTTCTTC.

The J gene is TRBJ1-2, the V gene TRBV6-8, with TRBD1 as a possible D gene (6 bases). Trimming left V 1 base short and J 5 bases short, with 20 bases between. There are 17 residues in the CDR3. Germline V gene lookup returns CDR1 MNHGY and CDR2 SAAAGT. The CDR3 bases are TGTGCCAGCAGTTACTTCGCCCACAGGGCGGTCGAATATGGCTACACCTTC. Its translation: CASSYFAHRAVEYGYTF.

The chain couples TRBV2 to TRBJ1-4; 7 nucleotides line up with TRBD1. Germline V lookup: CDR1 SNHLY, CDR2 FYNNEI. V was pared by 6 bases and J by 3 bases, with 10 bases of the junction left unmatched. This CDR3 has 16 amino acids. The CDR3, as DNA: TGTGCCAGCAGCGGACTCAACAGGGGAGCTAATGAAAAACTGTTTTTT. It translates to CASSGLNRGANEKLFF. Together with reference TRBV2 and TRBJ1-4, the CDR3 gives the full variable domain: EPEVTQTPSHQVTQMGQEVILRCVPISNHLYFYWYRQILGQKVEFLVSFYNNEISEKSEIFDDQFSVERPDGSNFTLKIRSTKLEDSAMYFCASSGLNRGANEKLFFGSGTQLSVL.

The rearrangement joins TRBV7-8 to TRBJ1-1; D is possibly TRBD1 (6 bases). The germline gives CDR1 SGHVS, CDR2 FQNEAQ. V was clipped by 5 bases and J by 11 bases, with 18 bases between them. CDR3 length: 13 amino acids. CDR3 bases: TGTGCCAGCAGCCTGGACAGAGGGGATGAGGCTTTCTTT. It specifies CASSLDRGDEAFF.

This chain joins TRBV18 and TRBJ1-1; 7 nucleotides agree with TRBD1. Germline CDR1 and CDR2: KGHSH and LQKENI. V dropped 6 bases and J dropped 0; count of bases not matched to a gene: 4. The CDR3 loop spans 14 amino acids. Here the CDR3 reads CASSQGQMNTEAFF. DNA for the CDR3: TGTGCCAGCTCCCAGGGACAGATGAACACTGAAGCTTTCTTT.